Below are 26 T cell receptor beta chains sequenced from a single sample in a study of early T cells in non-severe SARS-CoV-2 infection. TCRdb recomputed calls from the 5' RACE reads with MiXCR, one row per CDR3 protein. The table includes tens of thousands of distinct CDR3 sequences, about 5.7% detected once. The sequenced sample was whole blood. These receptors came from an adult who was a healthcare worker with PCR-confirmed SARS-CoV-2 infection or an uninfected control (not recorded which).

This chain connects TRBV19 to TRBJ1-5, with D uncertain. There are 13 residues in the CDR3. Trimming shortened V by 3 bases and J by 6 bases, and 9 bases separated the two germline ends. The germline V gene has CDR1 LNHDA and CDR2 SQIVND (reference sequence). CDR3 amino acids: CASSISPPQPQHF. CDR3 coding DNA: TGTGCCAGTAGTATTAGTCCCCCTCAGCCCCAGCATTTT.

This clonotype occurred many times. This chain joins TRBV11-2 and TRBJ2-7; 9 nucleotides agree with TRBD2. The length of the CDR3 is 14 residues. Germline CDR1 is SGHAT and CDR2 is FQNNGV. V lost 5 bases and J lost 0; bases outside the gene matches: 2. CDR3 bases: TGTGCCAGCAGCGTTAGCGGGAGCTCCTACGAGCAGTACGTC. This encodes CASSVSGSSYEQYV.

There are many counts of this clonotype. The chain combines TRBV20-1 with TRBJ2-7; 9 bases fit TRBD2. J lost 2 bases, V lost 6 bases, and 5 bases had no gene match. Looked up from germline, CDR1 is DFQATT and CDR2 is SNEGSKA (reference sequence). CDR3 length equals 13 residues. Here the CDR3 DNA reads TGCAGTGCCCCCTTAGCGGGAGCCTACGAGCAGTACTTC. The encoded protein is CSAPLAGAYEQYF.

This clonotype was seen ten or more times. This sequence joins TRBV29-1 and TRBJ2-1, with no clear D. This CDR3 has 15 amino acids. Trimming removed 3 bases from V and 6 bases from J, with 18 bases in between. Per germline, CDR1 SQVTM and CDR2 ANQGSEA. CDR3: CSVDDVLLATNEQFF. Written as DNA, the CDR3 is TGCAGCGTTGATGATGTCCTTTTAGCTACCAATGAGCAGTTCTTC.

This clonotype was detected many times. This chain connects TRBV10-3 to TRBJ2-1, with 7 nucleotides matching TRBD2. This CDR3 region has 17 residues. CDR1 ENHRY and CDR2 SYGVKD come from the germline V gene. V trimming: 2 bases; J trimming: 3 bases; junction bases outside the gene matches: 10. The CDR3 spells CAISERGLLGFYNEQFF. In DNA, the CDR3 is TGTGCCATCAGTGAGAGGGGACTATTAGGGTTCTACAATGAGCAGTTCTTC.

The chain combines TRBV7-2 with TRBJ1-2; D possibly corresponds to TRBD1 (5 bases). The CDR3 spans 14 residues. Germline V CDR1 and CDR2: SGHTA, FQGNSA. The V gene lost 4 bases and the J gene lost 6 bases, with 15 bases spanning the gap. The CDR3 reads CASSSRGGGNGYTF. CDR3 DNA sequence: TGTGCCAGCAGCTCCCGGGGCGGAGGAAATGGCTACACCTTC.

The V gene is TRBV6-6, the J gene TRBJ1-5, with a weak D call TRBD1 (6 bases). The CDR3 is 13 residues long. Germline V CDR1 and CDR2: MNHNY, SVGAGI (reference sequence). V lost 5 bases, J lost 5 bases, and 10 bases lay in between. CDR3 nucleotide sequence: TGTGCCAGCAGTAGGGGGGCCGATCAGCCCCAGCATTTT. It specifies CASSRGADQPQHF.

This chain links TRBV7-6 with TRBJ2-3; either TRBD1 or TRBD2 may supply D (5 bases each). The germline V gene has CDR1 SGHVS and CDR2 FNYEAQ. Trimming removed 5 bases from V and 4 bases from J, with 16 bases in between. The CDR3 consists of 15 residues. This CDR3 reads CASSPLGRGADTQYF. The CDR3 nucleotides are TGTGCCAGCAGCCCCCTAGGTAGAGGGGCAGATACGCAGTATTTT.

This clonotype occurred many times. The V gene is TRBV11-2, the J gene TRBJ2-7, with D hard to call. This CDR3 has 13 residues. The V gene's germline CDR1 is SGHAT and CDR2 FQNNGV. The V end was cut by 0 bases, the J end by 7 bases, with 10 bases between. The CDR3: CASSLDSPREQYF. CDR3 in DNA: TGTGCCAGCAGCTTAGATTCCCCAAGGGAGCAGTACTTC.

Many counts were recorded for this clonotype. The genes are TRBV4-3 and TRBJ2-1; D may be TRBD2 (5 bases). Germline CDR1 and CDR2: LGHNA and YSLEER. Trimming pared 0 bases from V and 11 bases from J, leaving 14 bases between. The CDR3 has 14 residues. In nucleotides, the CDR3 is TGCGCCAGCAGCCAAGATTGGCGGTCTAGCCAGCAGTTCTTC. This codes for CASSQDWRSSQQFF.

This clonotype occurred a few times. In DNA form, the CDR3 reads TGTGCCATCAGTGAGGTGGGACAGCAAGAGACCCAGTACTTC. Residues: CAISEVGQQETQYF. The rearrangement joins TRBV10-3 to TRBJ2-5; TRBD1 aligns across 7 bases. The CDR3 length is 14 residues. The trim removed 2 bases at V and 2 bases at J, leaving 2 bases unmatched. The V gene's germline CDR1 is ENHRY and CDR2 SYGVKD.

This clonotype was counted ten times or more. V usage is TRBV25-1 and J usage is TRBJ2-6, with D perhaps being TRBD1 or TRBD2 (5 bases each). CDR1 MGHDK and CDR2 SYGVNS come from the germline V gene. There are 14 residues in the CDR3. V lost 2 bases and J lost 6, with 8 bases in between. CDR3 coding DNA: TGTGCCAGCAGTGAACAGGGAGAGGCCAACGTCCTGACTTTC. Amino acids: CASSEQGEANVLTF.

This clonotype has only a few counts. The CDR3 region has the DNA TGTGCCAGCAGCGGCCCCGGACCCGACGCACCCAGATTCTTC. It encodes CASSGPGPDAPRFF. The chain employs TRBV9 and TRBJ2-1; D remains ambiguous. The CDR3 length is 14 residues. Per germline, CDR1 SGDLS and CDR2 YYNGEE. The V end was cut by 3 bases, the J end by 16 bases, with 23 bases between.

This clonotype has ten or more counts. The rearrangement joins TRBV24-1 to TRBJ1-6; 7 nucleotides agree with TRBD1. Trimming at V came to 7 bases and at J to 2 bases, leaving 10 bases not matched to a gene. Looked up from germline, CDR1 is KGHDR and CDR2 is SFDVKD. The CDR3 totals 17 residues. CDR3 sequence (DNA): TGTGCCACCAGCGACCACATTGACAGGGCCTATAATTCACCCCTCCACTTT. Translation gives CATSDHIDRAYNSPLHF.

CDR3 DNA sequence: TGTGCCAGCAGTTCCAGGGTAGCGGGAGGGATGGAGACCCAGTACTTC. It specifies CASSSRVAGGMETQYF. The rearrangement joins TRBV28 to TRBJ2-5, with 11 nucleotides matching TRBD2. The CDR3 is 16 residues long. J gave up 5 bases and V 4 bases, and 9 bases lay outside the gene matches. The germline V gene encodes CDR1 MDHEN and CDR2 SYDVKM.

In its sample, this clonotype was seen many times. This chain uses TRBV5-1 with TRBJ2-7, with D possibly TRBD1 on 6 matching bases. The CDR3 is 12 amino acids. Germline V lookup: CDR1 SGHRS, CDR2 YFSETQ. The V and J ends lost 4 bases and 9 bases respectively, with 14 bases between them. CDR3 region: CASSVSTGRQYF. The CDR3 nucleotides read TGCGCCAGCAGCGTATCTACAGGGAGGCAGTACTTC.

V usage is TRBV11-2 and J usage is TRBJ2-3; D possibly corresponds to TRBD2 (5 bases). The CDR3 covers 15 residues. The germline V and J ends were trimmed by 5 bases and 2 bases, with 14 bases remaining between them. Germline V gene sequence: CDR1 SGHAT, CDR2 FQNNGV. The CDR3: CASSKGGSYTDTQYF. In nucleotides, the CDR3 is TGTGCCAGCAGCAAAGGAGGCTCATACACAGATACGCAGTATTTT.

This clonotype has more than one count but fewer than ten. The rearrangement uses TRBV7-6 and TRBJ2-7; tentatively, D is TRBD1 or TRBD2 (5 bases each). The length of the CDR3 is 13 residues. Germline CDR1 is SGHVS and CDR2 is FNYEAQ. Trimming removed 5 bases from V and 7 bases from J, with 15 bases in between. The CDR3 sequence is CASSRMGAGEQYF. CDR3 coding DNA: TGTGCCAGCAGCCGTATGGGAGCAGGGGAGCAGTACTTC.

Remarks on this clonotype: A clone one base away is much larger, so this may be a read error. The rearrangement links TRBV11-3 to TRBJ1-1; the D is unclear. V was shortened by 0 bases and J by 6 bases, with 8 bases between the two germline ends. This CDR3 comprises 13 residues. Germline V gene data show CDR1 as SGHNT and CDR2 as YENEEA. The CDR3 DNA reads TGTGCCAGCAGCTTAGAGGGAGACCCTGAAGCTTTCTTT. It codes for CASSLEGDPEAFF.

This clonotype is judged medium-sized. This chain connects TRBV20-1 to TRBJ2-3; 11 bases match TRBD2. Per germline, CDR1 DFQATT and CDR2 SNEGSKA (reference sequence). V was pared by 6 bases and J by 3 bases, with 8 bases of the junction left unmatched. The CDR3 has 15 amino acids. For the CDR3, the DNA is TGCAGTGCGACTACTAGCGGGAGCGTTACAGATACGCAGTATTTT. It yields the protein CSATTSGSVTDTQYF.

This clonotype has just a few counts. This chain uses TRBV6-1 with TRBJ2-7; 12 nucleotides line up with TRBD2. Germline-derived CDR1 and CDR2 are MNHNS and SASEGT. There are 16 residues in the CDR3. The junction had 8 bases not matched to a gene; V was cut back by 6 bases and J by 2 bases. The CDR3 here is CASRILAGGSPYEQYF. In DNA form, the CDR3 reads TGTGCCAGCAGGATACTAGCGGGAGGTTCGCCCTACGAGCAGTACTTC.

The table lists this clonotype with many counts. This chain uses TRBV7-3 with TRBJ1-3; tentative D call: TRBD1 (6 bases). Germline-derived CDR1 and CDR2 are SGHTA and FQGTGA. This CDR3 comprises 18 residues. V was shortened by 4 bases and J by 6 bases, with 25 bases between the two germline ends. CDR3 DNA: TGTGCCAGCAGCTCCCCTAAGGGGGGGGCGCAGAGGGCAAACACCATATATTTT. It specifies CASSSPKGGAQRANTIYF. Filled out from reference TRBV7-3 and TRBJ1-3, the complete variable domain reads GAGVSQTPSNKVTEKGKYVELRCDPISGHTALYWYRQSLGQGPEFLIYFQGTGAADDSGLPNDRFFAVRPEGSVSTLKIQRTERGDSAVYLCASSSPKGGAQRANTIYFGEGSWLTVV.

This clonotype appeared many times. The chain recombines TRBV11-3 with TRBJ2-3, with TRBD1 matching over 11 bases. Germline trimming cut 3 bases from V and 5 bases from J; bases unmatched to any gene: 7. The CDR3 runs 16 residues. CDR1 and CDR2 from the germline V gene are SGHNT and YENEEA. The CDR3 sequence is CASSFAGTGGRDTQYF. DNA for the CDR3: TGTGCCAGCAGCTTTGCCGGGACAGGGGGGAGAGATACGCAGTATTTT.

V is TRBV5-1 and J is TRBJ1-4; the match to TRBD1 covers 11 bases. This CDR3 spans 18 amino acids. The J segment lost 6 bases and the V segment lost 2 bases, leaving 12 bases of the junction unmatched. Germline V lookup: CDR1 SGHRS, CDR2 YFSETQ. The CDR3 region has the DNA TGCGCCAGCAGCTTTGGGACAGGGGGGACAAAACCCCATGAAAAACTGTTTTTT. Amino acids: CASSFGTGGTKPHEKLFF. Combining the CDR3 with reference TRBV5-1 and TRBJ1-4 gives the whole variable domain KAGVTQTPRYLIKTRGQQVTLSCSPISGHRSVSWYQQTPGQGLQFLFEYFSETQRNKGNFPGRFSGRQFSNSRSEMNVSTLELGDSALYLCASSFGTGGTKPHEKLFFGSGTQLSVL.

This sequence joins TRBV6-2 or TRBV6-3 and TRBJ2-3, with 7 bases matching TRBD2. CDR1 and CDR2 (germline): MNHEY, SVGEGT. The CDR3 runs 14 residues. V was clipped by 7 bases and J by 2 bases; unmatched bases: 6. CDR3 protein: CASKEAGATDTQYF. The CDR3 bases are TGTGCCAGCAAAGAGGCGGGAGCCACAGATACGCAGTATTTT.

This chain uses TRBV12-3 or TRBV12-4 with TRBJ2-3; TRBD2 agrees at 8 bases. V shed 5 bases and J 1 base; nucleotides not matched to a gene: 11. The CDR3 spans 17 residues. The CDR3 here is CASSPGGGRPGTDTQYF. CDR3 nucleotide sequence: TGTGCCAGCAGTCCCGGAGGCGGGAGGCCTGGCACAGATACGCAGTATTTT.